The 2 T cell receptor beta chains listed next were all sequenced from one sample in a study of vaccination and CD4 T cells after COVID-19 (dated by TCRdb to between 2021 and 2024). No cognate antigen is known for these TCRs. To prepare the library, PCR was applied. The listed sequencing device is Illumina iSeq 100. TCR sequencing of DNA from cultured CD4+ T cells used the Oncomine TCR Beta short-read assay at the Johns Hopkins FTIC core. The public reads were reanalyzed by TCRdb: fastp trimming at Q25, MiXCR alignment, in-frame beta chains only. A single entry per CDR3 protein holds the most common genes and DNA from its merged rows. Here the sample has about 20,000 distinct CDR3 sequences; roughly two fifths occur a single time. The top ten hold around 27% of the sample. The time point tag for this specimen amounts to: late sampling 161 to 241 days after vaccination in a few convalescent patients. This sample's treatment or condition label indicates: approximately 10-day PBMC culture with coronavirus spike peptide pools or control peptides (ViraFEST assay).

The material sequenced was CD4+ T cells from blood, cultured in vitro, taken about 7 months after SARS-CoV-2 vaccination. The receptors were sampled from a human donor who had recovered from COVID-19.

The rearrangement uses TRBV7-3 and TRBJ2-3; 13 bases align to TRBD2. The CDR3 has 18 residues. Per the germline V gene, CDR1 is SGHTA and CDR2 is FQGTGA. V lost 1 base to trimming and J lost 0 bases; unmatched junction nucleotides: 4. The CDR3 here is CASSLSGTSGTSTDTQYF. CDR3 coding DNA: TGTGCCAGCAGCTTAAGCGGGACTAGCGGGACTAGCACAGATACGCAGTATTTT.

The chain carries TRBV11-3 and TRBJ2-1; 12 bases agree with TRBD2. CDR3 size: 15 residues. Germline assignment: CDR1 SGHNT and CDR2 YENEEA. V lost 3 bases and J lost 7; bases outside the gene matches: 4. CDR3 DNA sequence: TGTGCCAGCAGCTTGGCTCTAGCGGGAGGGAATGAGCAGTTCTTC. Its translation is CASSLALAGGNEQFF.